The 2 T cell receptor beta chains below come from one sample, sequenced in a study of T-cell reconstitution after alpha-beta-depleted transplantation in children. Unique molecular identifiers were incorporated into the prepared TCRbeta library. TCRdb passed the PCR reads through MiXCR, listing each CDR3 protein once. The repertoire includes 330,000 or so distinct CDR3 sequences, 10% of them detected once, and around 2.4% sits in the top ten. Sequenced material: PBMCs from the stem cell graft donor, taken from the stem cell graft. All receptors derive from a human donor who donated a stem cell graft to a child with acute lymphoblastic leukemia.

The rearrangement links TRBV20-1 to TRBJ1-1, with a possible D match to TRBD1 (6 bases). Germline V gives CDR1 DFQATT, CDR2 SNEGSKA (reference sequence). V shed 3 bases and J shed 7 bases, with 18 bases lying between them. The CDR3 totals 14 residues. The CDR3 nucleotides read TGCAGTGCTAGGGGGGGGCTAAATTTGTTTGAAGCTTTCTTT. It translates to CSARGGLNLFEAFF.

The genes are TRBV5-1 and TRBJ2-7, with 10 bases lining up with TRBD1. The CDR3 contains 14 residues. After removal of 4 bases from V and 5 bases from J, the junction contained 6 bases not matched to a gene. CDR1 SGHRS and CDR2 YFSETQ come from the germline V gene. CDR3 sequence reads: CASSKTGTGDEQYF. CDR3 coding DNA: TGCGCCAGCAGCAAGACCGGGACAGGGGACGAGCAGTACTTC.